This is a list of T cell receptor beta chains from one sample in a study of OX40 agonist ivuxolimab in advanced cancers. Data came from immunoSEQ multiplex PCR; TCRdb stores just in-frame clones and leaves some out. The table includes fewer than 95,000 clones, under 95% detected once. This specimen was CD4+ or CD8+ T cells sorted from blood, taken in a trial of the OX40 agonist ivuxolimab. The receptors originated from an adult with an advanced solid tumor such as melanoma, head and neck, liver or kidney cancer. CDR3s include the opening cysteine and the closing phenylalanine or tryptophan. Fields, in order: clone size, J gene, V gene, D gene, CDR3 protein, CDR3 DNA. The D gene is left open where the match is weak. Clone sizes are given selectively: once, few, many, or a class where the clone is expanded.

few | TRBJ1-5 | TRBV5-6 | . | CASSLGDQPQHF | TGTGCCAGCAGCTTAGGGGATCAGCCCCAGCATTTT
. | TRBJ1-6 | TRBV2 | . | CASSTEAENNSPLHF | TGTGCCAGCAGCACAGAAGCGGAAAATAATTCACCCCTCCACTTT
. | TRBJ2-5 | TRBV25-1 | . | CASSEGDASETQYF | TGTGCCAGCAGTGAAGGGGACGCTTCGGAGACCCAGTACTTC
. | TRBJ1-5 | TRBV6-5 | TRBD1 | CASSKQGIWQPQHF | TGTGCCAGCAGTAAACAGGGGATTTGGCAGCCCCAGCATTTT
. | TRBJ2-2 | TRBV9 | . | CASSVGTGSGELFF | TGTGCCAGCAGCGTAGGGACGGGTTCCGGGGAGCTGTTTTTT
. | TRBJ2-5 | TRBV27 | . | CASSRRGGQETQYF | TGTGCCAGCAGCCGAAGGGGGGGCCAAGAGACCCAGTACTTC
. | TRBJ2-1 | TRBV6-6 | . | CASSYSSGPLRFF | TGTGCCAGCAGTTACTCCTCAGGCCCCTTGCGATTCTTC
. | TRBJ1-5 | TRBV5-8 | . | CASSLLQHF | TGTGCCAGCAGCTTGCTCCAGCATTTT
. | TRBJ2-1 | TRBV4-1 | . | CASSQDEGLNEQFF | TGCGCCAGCAGCCAAGATGAGGGATTAAATGAGCAGTTCTTC
. | TRBJ1-5 | TRBV2 | . | CASSNRDSNQPQHF | TGTGCCAGCAGTAACCGGGACAGCAATCAGCCCCAGCATTTT
. | TRBJ2-6 | TRBV2 | . | CASSEGGSSGANVLTF | TGTGCCAGCAGTGAAGGAGGGAGCTCTGGGGCCAACGTCCTGACTTTC
. | TRBJ2-7 | TRBV19 | . | CASSSYYEQYF | TGTGCCAGTAGTAGTTACTACGAGCAGTACTTC
. | TRBJ1-2 | TRBV2 | . | CATDGGIYGYTF | TGTGCCACGGACGGTGGAATCTATGGCTACACCTTC
. | TRBJ2-7 | TRBV15 | . | CATRPGLKGEQYF | TGTGCCACCAGACCGGGACTTAAGGGCGAGCAGTACTTC
. | TRBJ2-4 | TRBV5-6 | . | CASSFVGVLAKNIQYF | TGTGCCAGCAGCTTCGTTGGGGTGTTGGCCAAAAACATTCAGTACTTC
. | TRBJ1-1 | TRBV5-8 | . | CASSPRVMNTEAFF | TGTGCCAGCAGCCCCAGGGTTATGAACACTGAAGCTTTCTTT
. | TRBJ1-3 | TRBV6-5 | . | CASSTGNTIYF | TGTGCCAGCAGTACTGGAAACACCATATATTTT
. | TRBJ2-1 | TRBV27 | . | CASSPEVYLYNEQFF | TGTGCCAGCAGCCCGGAGGTCTATCTTTACAATGAGCAGTTCTTC
few | TRBJ1-5 | TRBV19 | TRBD1 | CASRVKQGARNQPQHF | TGTGCCAGTAGGGTCAAACAGGGGGCCCGCAATCAGCCCCAGCATTTT
. | TRBJ2-7 | TRBV29-1 | . | CSVAGGLAPLEQYF | TGCAGCGTGGCGGGCGGGTTGGCACCCCTCGAGCAGTACTTC
. | TRBJ2-3 | TRBV6-1 | . | CASSEVGTGAGTDTQYF | TGTGCCAGCAGTGAAGTCGGGACGGGAGCGGGCACAGATACGCAGTATTTT